This T cell receptor (beta chain) derives from a study of T cells after posttransplantation cyclophosphamide. This clone was seen more than once but under ten times. As yet, its antigen is unknown. Assay: immunoSEQ multiplex PCR; the TCRdb copy retains only in-frame clones and omits some. The data show 6,000 to 8,000 clones, with approximately 77% seen just once and 20% to 25% held by the top ten. The study's findings and limits: Donor CD8+ memory clones often dominated recipient blood repertoires at later times. Tissue-infiltrating T cells from skin or gut overlapped little with blood T cells. TRB clonality was highly associated with recipient CMV seropositivity and reactivation.

The V and J ends lost 0 bases and 3 bases, in that order; junction bases with no gene match: 4. CDR1 is WNHNN, CDR2 SYGVQD, per germline (reference sequence). The CDR3 contains 15 residues. Cyclophosphamide on days +3 and +4 followed busulfan-fludarabine conditioning and a marrow graft. The sequence was obtained from a female patient in her fifties or sixties who received an allogeneic stem cell transplant from a related donor, was CMV-positive, and had no GVHD. The graft donor may have given rise to some T cells. This chain connects TRBV10-1 to TRBJ2-7, with 8 nucleotides matching TRBD1. The sequenced sample was PBMCs, obtained after allogeneic stem cell transplant with posttransplant cyclophosphamide. The CDR3 DNA follows: TGCGCCAGCAGTGAGTCCGGGACAGGAAACTACGAGCAGTACTTC. Translated, it gives CASSESGTGNYEQYF.